This T cell receptor (beta chain) originates from a study of T-cell reconstitution after alpha-beta-depleted transplantation in children. Using unique molecular identifiers, the investigators prepared the TCRbeta library. TCRdb independently ran MiXCR on the PCR reads; one entry per CDR3 protein. The sample lists around 300,000 distinct CDR3 sequences, approximately 23% occurring once. Germline V CDR1 and CDR2: SGHTA, FQGNSA. The V and J ends lost 4 bases and 8 bases respectively, with 10 bases between them. This CDR3 comprises 12 residues. Sequenced here: PBMCs, mostly from graft donor cells, sampled 180 days after TCRalphabeta/CD19-depleted stem cell transplant. The chain couples TRBV7-2 to TRBJ2-3; a weak D match, TRBD2 (5 bases). The receptor was isolated from a male patient younger than 18 who had a stem cell transplant for acute lymphoblastic leukemia, so the T cells may come from the graft donor. The CDR3 spells CASSSPSPTQYF. Written as DNA, the CDR3 is TGTGCCAGCAGCTCACCTAGCCCTACGCAGTATTTT. Based on the CDR3 plus reference TRBV7-2 and TRBJ2-3, the full variable domain is GAGVSQSPSNKVTEKGKDVELRCDPISGHTALYWYRQSLGQGLEFLIYFQGNSAPDKSGLPSDRFSAERTGGSVSTLTIQRTQQEDSAVYLCASSSPSPTQYFGPGTRLTVL.